This entry describes one T cell receptor (beta chain). Its target is not known. Libraries were prepared by immunoSEQ multiplex PCR; TCRdb keeps only in-frame clonotypes and omits some of them. Among approximately 14,000 clones listed, more than 75% were seen once. J lost 5 bases, V lost 4 bases, and 5 bases had no gene match. Germline V lookup: CDR1 SGHTA, CDR2 FQGTGA. The CDR3 is 14 amino acids. The sample is drawn from a study of T cell clonotyping in hematopoietic cell transplantation. Study-level results: Graft donor and pretransplant recipient Inverse Simpson Index values predicted broader posttransplant TCR diversity. Few recipient clonotypes overlapped donors; over 95% were de novo at given depth.

Source: PBMCs, taken 100 days after allogeneic stem cell transplant. This clonotype originated in a male patient between 45 and 60 years old who had an allogeneic stem cell transplant from an unrelated donor, so T cells may come from the graft donor. Some clones in this sample may be carry-over from other donors' samples. The V call is TRBV7-3, the J call TRBJ2-1; TRBD2 matches at 7 bases. Here the CDR3 reads CASSSAGTNNEQFF. Written as DNA, the CDR3 is TGTGCCAGCAGCTCCGCCGGGACTAACAATGAGCAGTTCTTC.